This T cell receptor beta chain was captured by sequencing in a study of identical twins. Unique molecular identifiers were present on cDNA, and template switching added a universal primer site. TCRdb redid the calling of the 5' RACE reads with MiXCR, one entry per CDR3 protein. Of about 240,000 distinct CDR3 sequences in the sample, about 11% are singletons; the top ten hold 10%. The study's findings and limits: Fewer insertions marked abundant cord blood beta clonotypes; young adult naive trended weakly, memory not at all. Twins showed weaker excess sharing in their beta out-of-frame sequences. Zero-insertion analyses could be partly confounded by invariant MAIT and iNKT cells.

Note on this clonotype: Its antigen is unidentified.

J gave up 6 bases and V 3 bases, and 5 bases lay outside the gene matches. Germline lookup yields CDR1 KGHSH and CDR2 LQKENI. The CDR3 is 14 amino acids. Sequencing used memory T cells sorted from blood. The chain carries TRBV18 and TRBJ2-7; 10 bases are a match to TRBD1. This receptor was identified in a man over 45 in good health. This CDR3 is CASSPGTGELEQYF. In DNA form, the CDR3 reads TGTGCCAGCTCACCCGGGACAGGGGAGCTCGAGCAGTACTTC.